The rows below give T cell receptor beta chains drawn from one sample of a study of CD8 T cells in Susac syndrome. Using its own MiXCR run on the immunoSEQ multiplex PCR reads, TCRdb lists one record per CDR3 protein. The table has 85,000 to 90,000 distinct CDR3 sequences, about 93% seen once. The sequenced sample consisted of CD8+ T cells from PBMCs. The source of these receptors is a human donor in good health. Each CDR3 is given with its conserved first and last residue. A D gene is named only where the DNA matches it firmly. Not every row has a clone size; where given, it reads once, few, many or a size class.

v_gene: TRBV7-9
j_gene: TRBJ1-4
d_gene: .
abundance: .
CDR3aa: CASSLDSVATNEKLFF
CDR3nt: TGTGCCAGCAGCTTAGACAGCGTTGCAACTAATGAAAAACTGTTTTTT

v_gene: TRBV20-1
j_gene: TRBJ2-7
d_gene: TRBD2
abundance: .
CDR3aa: CSARTSGGPYEQYF
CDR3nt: TGCAGTGCTAGAACTAGCGGGGGCCCCTACGAGCAGTACTTC

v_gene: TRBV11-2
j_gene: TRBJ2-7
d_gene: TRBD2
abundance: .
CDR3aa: CASSFASGGSSYEQYF
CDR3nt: TGTGCCAGCAGCTTCGCTAGCGGGGGGAGCTCCTACGAGCAGTACTTC

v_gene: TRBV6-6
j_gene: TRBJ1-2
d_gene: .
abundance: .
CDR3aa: CASSNLQQGLYGYTF
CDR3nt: TGTGCCAGCAGTAACCTCCAACAGGGCCTCTATGGCTACACCTTC

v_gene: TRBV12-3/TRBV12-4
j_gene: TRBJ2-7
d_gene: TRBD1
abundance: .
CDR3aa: CASSSGTGGFYEQYF
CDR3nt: TGTGCCAGCAGTTCCGGAACAGGGGGCTTTTACGAGCAGTACTTC

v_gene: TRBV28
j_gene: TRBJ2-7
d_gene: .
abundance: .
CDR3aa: CASTPSGAYEQYF
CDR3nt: TGTGCCAGCACCCCGAGCGGTGCCTACGAGCAGTACTTC

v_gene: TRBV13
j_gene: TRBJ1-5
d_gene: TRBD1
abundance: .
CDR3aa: CASSVGTAVNQPQHF
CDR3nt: TGTGCCAGCAGCGTCGGGACAGCGGTTAATCAGCCCCAGCATTTT

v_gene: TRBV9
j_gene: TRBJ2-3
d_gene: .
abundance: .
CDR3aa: CASSASGTDTQYF
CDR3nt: TGTGCCAGCAGCGCCTCGGGCACAGATACGCAGTATTTT

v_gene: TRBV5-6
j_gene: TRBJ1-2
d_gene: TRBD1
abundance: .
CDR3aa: CASSPGTAYYGYTF
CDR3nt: TGTGCCAGCAGCCCGGGGACAGCTTATTATGGCTACACCTTC

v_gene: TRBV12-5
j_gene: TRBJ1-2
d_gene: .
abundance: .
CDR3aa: CASGLVLGAPRGYTF
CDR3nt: TGTGCTAGTGGTTTGGTATTAGGCGCCCCACGTGGCTACACCTTC

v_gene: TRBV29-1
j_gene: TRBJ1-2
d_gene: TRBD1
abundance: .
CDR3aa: CSVEGGTIYGYTF
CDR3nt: TGCAGCGTGGAAGGGGGCACCATCTATGGCTACACCTTC

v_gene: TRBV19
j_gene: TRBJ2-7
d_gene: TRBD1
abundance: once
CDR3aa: CASSAGTGDYEQYF
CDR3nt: TGTGCCAGTAGCGCCGGGACAGGGGACTACGAGCAGTACTTC

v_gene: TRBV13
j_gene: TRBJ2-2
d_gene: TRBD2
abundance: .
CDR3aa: CASSFLRGGYTGELFF
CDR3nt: TGTGCCAGCAGCTTTCTGCGGGGGGGATACACCGGGGAGCTGTTTTTT

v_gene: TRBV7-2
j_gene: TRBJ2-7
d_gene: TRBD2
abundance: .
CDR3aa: CASSLASSGGAYEQYF
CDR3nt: TGTGCCAGCAGCTTAGCGAGTAGCGGGGGTGCCTACGAGCAGTACTTC

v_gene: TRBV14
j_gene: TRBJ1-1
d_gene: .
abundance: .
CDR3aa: CASSQEAYRVNTEAFF
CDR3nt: TGTGCCAGCAGCCAGGAAGCCTACAGGGTAAACACTGAAGCTTTCTTT

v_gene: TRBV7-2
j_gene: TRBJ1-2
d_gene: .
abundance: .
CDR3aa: CASKQTAGNYGYTF
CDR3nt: TGTGCCAGCAAACAGACGGCGGGAAACTATGGCTACACCTTC

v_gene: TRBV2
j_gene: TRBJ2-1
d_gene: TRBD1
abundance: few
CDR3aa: CASSQTGGSYNEQFF
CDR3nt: TGTGCCAGCAGCCAAACAGGGGGCTCCTACAATGAGCAGTTCTTC

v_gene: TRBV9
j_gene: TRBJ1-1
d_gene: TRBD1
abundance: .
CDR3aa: CASSQGAEAFF
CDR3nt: TGTGCCAGCAGCCAGGGGGCTGAAGCTTTCTTT

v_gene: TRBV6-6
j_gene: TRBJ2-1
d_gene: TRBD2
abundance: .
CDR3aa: CASSQGTRGNNEQFF
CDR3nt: TGTGCCAGCAGTCAAGGGACTAGGGGGAACAATGAGCAGTTCTTC

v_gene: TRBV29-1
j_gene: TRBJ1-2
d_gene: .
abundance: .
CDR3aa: CSGGADYGYTF
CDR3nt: TGCAGCGGGGGAGCGGACTATGGCTACACCTTC

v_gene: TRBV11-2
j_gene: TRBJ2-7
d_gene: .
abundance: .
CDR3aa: CASSLVVFRNYEQYF
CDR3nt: TGTGCCAGCAGCTTAGTAGTCTTCCGGAACTACGAGCAGTACTTC

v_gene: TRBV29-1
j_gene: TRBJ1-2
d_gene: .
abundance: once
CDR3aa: CSVERFYVDIPATGGYTF
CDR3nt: TGCAGCGTTGAACGATTTTACGTTGACATCCCCGCAACGGGTGGCTACACCTTC

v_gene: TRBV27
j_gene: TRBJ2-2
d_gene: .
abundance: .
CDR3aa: CASSFRGPDQLFF
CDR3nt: TGTGCCAGCAGTTTTCGGGGACCCGACCAGCTGTTTTTT

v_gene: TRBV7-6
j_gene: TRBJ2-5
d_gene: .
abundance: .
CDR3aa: CASSLGWSETQYF
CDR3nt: TGTGCCAGCAGCTTAGGCTGGTCAGAGACCCAGTACTTC

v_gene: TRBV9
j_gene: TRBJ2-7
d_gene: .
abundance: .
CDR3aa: CASSEGAAGPSYEQYF
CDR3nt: TGTGCCAGCAGCGAGGGGGCGGCGGGGCCGTCCTACGAGCAGTACTTC

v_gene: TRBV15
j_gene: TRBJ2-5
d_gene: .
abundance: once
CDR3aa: CATSRERAETQYF
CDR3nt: TGTGCCACCAGCAGAGAACGGGCAGAGACCCAGTACTTC

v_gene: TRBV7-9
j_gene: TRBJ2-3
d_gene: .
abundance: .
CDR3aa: CASSEGLSDTQYF
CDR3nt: TGTGCCAGCAGCGAAGGACTGTCAGATACGCAGTATTTT

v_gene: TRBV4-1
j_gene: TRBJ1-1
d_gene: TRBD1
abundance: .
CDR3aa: CASSHGDRGFTEAFF
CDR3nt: TGCGCCAGCAGCCATGGGGACAGGGGGTTCACTGAAGCTTTCTTT

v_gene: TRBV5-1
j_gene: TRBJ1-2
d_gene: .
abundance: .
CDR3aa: CASSLSGEVNYGYTF
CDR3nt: TGCGCCAGCAGCTTGAGTGGGGAAGTTAACTATGGCTACACCTTC

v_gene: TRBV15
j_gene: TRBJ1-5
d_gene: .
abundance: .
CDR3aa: CATRMIGDNQPQHF
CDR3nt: TGTGCCACCAGAATGATAGGGGACAATCAGCCCCAGCATTTT

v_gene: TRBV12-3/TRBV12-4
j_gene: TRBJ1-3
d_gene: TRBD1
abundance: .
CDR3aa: CASSPRTGWVTGNTIYF
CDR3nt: TGTGCCAGCAGTCCCCGGACAGGGTGGGTAACTGGAAACACCATATATTTT

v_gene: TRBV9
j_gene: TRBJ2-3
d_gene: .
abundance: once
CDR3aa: CASSPPASGTSTDTQYF
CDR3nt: TGTGCCAGCAGCCCACCGGCATCGGGGACTAGCACAGATACGCAGTATTTT

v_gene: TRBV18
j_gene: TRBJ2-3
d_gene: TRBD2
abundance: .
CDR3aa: CASSVTSGNTDTQYF
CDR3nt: TGTGCCAGCTCGGTGACTAGCGGGAATACAGATACGCAGTATTTT

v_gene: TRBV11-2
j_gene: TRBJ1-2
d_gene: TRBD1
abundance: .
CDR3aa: CASSLGTGGETF
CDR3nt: TGTGCCAGCAGCTTAGGGACAGGGGGCGAGACCTTC

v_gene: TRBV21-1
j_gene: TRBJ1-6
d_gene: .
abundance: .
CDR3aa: CASSKSDHSPLHF
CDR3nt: TGTGCCAGCAGCAAAAGCGACCATTCACCCCTCCACTTT

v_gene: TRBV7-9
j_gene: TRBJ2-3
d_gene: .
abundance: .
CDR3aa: CASSSGPGTDTQYF
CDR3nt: TGTGCCAGCAGCTCGGGACCCGGCACAGATACGCAGTATTTT

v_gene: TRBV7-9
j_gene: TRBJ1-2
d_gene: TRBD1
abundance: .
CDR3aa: CASSSAGTGLGYTF
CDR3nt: TGTGCCAGCAGCTCCGCCGGGACAGGGTTAGGCTACACCTTC

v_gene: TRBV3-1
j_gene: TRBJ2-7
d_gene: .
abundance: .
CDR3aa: CASSPGRGPYEQYF
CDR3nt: TGTGCCAGCAGCCCCGGACGCGGCCCCTACGAGCAGTACTTC

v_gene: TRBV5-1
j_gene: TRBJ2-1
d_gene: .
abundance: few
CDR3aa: CASLGAADEQFF
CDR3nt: TGCGCCAGCTTGGGGGCAGCGGATGAGCAGTTCTTC

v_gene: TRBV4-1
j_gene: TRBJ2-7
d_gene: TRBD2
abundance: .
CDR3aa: CASSQESGGSYEQYF
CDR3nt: TGCGCCAGCAGCCAAGAAAGCGGGGGGTCCTACGAGCAGTACTTC

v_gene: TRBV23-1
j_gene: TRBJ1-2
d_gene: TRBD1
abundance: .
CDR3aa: CASSQWLLQGAPSYGYTF
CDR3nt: TGCGCCAGCAGTCAATGGCTTTTACAGGGGGCACCGAGCTATGGCTACACCTTC

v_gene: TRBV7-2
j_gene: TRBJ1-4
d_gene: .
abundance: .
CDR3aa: CASSLDPGHRFF
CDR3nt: TGTGCCAGCAGCTTAGATCCGGGACACCGGTTTTTT

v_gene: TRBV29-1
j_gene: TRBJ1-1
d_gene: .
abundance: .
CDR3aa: CSLMGAMNTEAFF
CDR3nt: TGCAGCTTAATGGGGGCAATGAACACTGAAGCTTTCTTT

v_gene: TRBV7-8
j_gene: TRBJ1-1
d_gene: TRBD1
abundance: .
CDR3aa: CASSIDRGEAFF
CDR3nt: TGTGCCAGCAGCATCGACAGGGGTGAAGCTTTCTTT

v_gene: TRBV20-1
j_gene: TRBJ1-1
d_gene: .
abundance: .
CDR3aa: CSAINGGGNTEAFF
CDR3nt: TGCAGTGCCATAAACGGGGGAGGGAACACTGAAGCTTTCTTT

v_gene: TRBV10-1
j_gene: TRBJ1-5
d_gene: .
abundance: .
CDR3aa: CASSPGHNQPQHF
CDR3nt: TGCGCCAGCAGTCCGGGACACAATCAGCCCCAGCATTTT

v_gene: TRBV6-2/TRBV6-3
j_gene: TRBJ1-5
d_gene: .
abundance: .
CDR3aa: CASSTGRGNQPQHF
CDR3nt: TGTGCCAGCAGCACGGGCCGAGGGAATCAGCCCCAGCATTTT

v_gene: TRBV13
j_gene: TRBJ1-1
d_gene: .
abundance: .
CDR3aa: CASSVTTDYTEAFF
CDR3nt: TGTGCCAGCAGCGTAACGACAGACTACACTGAAGCTTTCTTT

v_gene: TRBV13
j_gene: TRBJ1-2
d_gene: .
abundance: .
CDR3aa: CASSLDTDPYGYTF
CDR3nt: TGTGCCAGCAGCTTAGATACAGACCCCTATGGCTACACCTTC